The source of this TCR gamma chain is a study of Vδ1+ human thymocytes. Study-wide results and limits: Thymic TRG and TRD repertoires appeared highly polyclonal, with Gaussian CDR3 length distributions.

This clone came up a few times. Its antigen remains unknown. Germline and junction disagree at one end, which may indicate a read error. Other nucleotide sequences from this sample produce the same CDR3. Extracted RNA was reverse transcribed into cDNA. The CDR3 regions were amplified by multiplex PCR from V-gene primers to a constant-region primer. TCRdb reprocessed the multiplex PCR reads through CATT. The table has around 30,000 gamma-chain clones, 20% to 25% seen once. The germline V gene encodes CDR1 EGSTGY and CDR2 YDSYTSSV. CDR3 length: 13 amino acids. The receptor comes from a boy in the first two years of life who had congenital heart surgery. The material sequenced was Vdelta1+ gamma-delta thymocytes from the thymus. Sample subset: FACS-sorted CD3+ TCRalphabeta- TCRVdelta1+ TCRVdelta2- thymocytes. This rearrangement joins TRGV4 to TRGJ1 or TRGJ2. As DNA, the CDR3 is TGTGCCACCTGGGACCTATTTTATTATAAGAAGCTCTTT. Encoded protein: CATWDLFYYKKLF.